A single count supports the clone carrying this TCR beta chain. This entry is derived from a study of blood T cell repertoires in COVID-19. Study as a whole: Nucleic acid was either cDNA or gDNA, and it came from T cells, B-cell-depleted T cells, or PBMCs.

The data were produced by immunoSEQ multiplex PCR, yet TCRdb's version contains in-frame clones alone and is incomplete. This table has roughly 250,000 clones, around 87% appearing once. This CDR3 comprises 16 residues. The V end was cut by 3 bases, the J end by 0 bases, with 14 bases between. The V gene's germline CDR1 is SGDLS and CDR2 YYNGEE. The rearrangement uses TRBV9 and TRBJ2-3; perhaps TRBD1 as D (6 bases). The sample was PBMCs or T cells enriched from blood (not recorded which). This clonotype was obtained from a woman in her 40s with acute COVID-19. The CDR3 loop reads CASSAGDTSSTDTQYF. The CDR3, as DNA: TGTGCCAGCAGCGCCGGGGACACTTCTAGCACAGATACGCAGTATTTT.